The clone carrying this T cell receptor beta chain was observed a few times. Per the germline V gene, CDR1 is SNHLY and CDR2 is FYNNEI. CDR3 length: 15 residues. V trimming: 7 bases; J trimming: 3 bases; junction bases outside the gene matches: 11. The sample originates from a study of T cells in Graves' hyperthyroidism and ophthalmopathy. What was amplified from RNA transcripts were TCR beta CDR3 regions. The HTBI primer set served for first-round RT-PCR of the TCR CDR3. TCRdb redid the calling of the multiplex PCR reads with MiXCR, one entry per CDR3 protein. There are about 770,000 distinct CDR3 sequences in the sample; around 20% occur only once, and about a sixth lies in the top ten.

The chain recombines TRBV2 with TRBJ2-5, with 7 bases identical to TRBD2. Sequencing input: blood. This TCR derives from a woman in her forties or fifties with Graves' hyperthyroidism that later progressed to Graves' ophthalmopathy. CDR3 in DNA: TGTGCCAGCATTGATAGCGGGTTCACGAAAGAGACCCAGTACTTC. The encoded protein is CASIDSGFTKETQYF.